The TCR beta chain under discussion was sequenced for a study of T cell responses to AZD1222 COVID-19 vaccine. Findings and caveats of the study: Spike-specific TCR breadth and depth went up after people got two AZD1222 doses. In all cases, repertoires were sampled only after the peak T cell response.

Generated by immunoSEQ multiplex PCR, the TCRdb table keeps only in-frame clones and is missing some. Of some 150,000 clones in the sample, 80% to 95% are singletons; the top ten hold around 2.9%. The CDR3 length is 16 residues. The germline CDR1 and CDR2 sequences are MNHEY and SMNVEV (reference sequence). V lost 2 bases, J lost 2 bases, and 13 bases lay in between. Regarding this clone: Its antigen is not identified.

The material sequenced was peripheral blood, taken 28 days after the second AZD1222 dose. The chain has TRBV27 and TRBJ1-3; D unclear. The sequence was collected from an adult who received the AZD1222 COVID-19 vaccine. The CDR3 loop reads CASSLEGTAPGNTIYF. Written as DNA, the CDR3 is TGTGCCAGCAGTTTAGAAGGTACAGCACCTGGAAACACCATATATTTT.